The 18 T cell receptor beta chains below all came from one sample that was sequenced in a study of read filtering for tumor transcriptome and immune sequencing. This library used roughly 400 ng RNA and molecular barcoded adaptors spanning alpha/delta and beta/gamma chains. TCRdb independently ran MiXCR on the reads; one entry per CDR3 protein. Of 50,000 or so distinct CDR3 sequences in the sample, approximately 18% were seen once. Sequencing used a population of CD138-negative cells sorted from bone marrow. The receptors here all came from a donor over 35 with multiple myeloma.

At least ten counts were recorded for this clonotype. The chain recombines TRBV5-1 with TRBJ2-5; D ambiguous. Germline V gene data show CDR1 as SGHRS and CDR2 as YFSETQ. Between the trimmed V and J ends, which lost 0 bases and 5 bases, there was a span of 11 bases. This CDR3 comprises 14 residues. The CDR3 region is CASSLGGLRETQYF. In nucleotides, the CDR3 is TGCGCCAGCAGCTTGGGCGGCCTGAGGGAGACCCAGTACTTC.

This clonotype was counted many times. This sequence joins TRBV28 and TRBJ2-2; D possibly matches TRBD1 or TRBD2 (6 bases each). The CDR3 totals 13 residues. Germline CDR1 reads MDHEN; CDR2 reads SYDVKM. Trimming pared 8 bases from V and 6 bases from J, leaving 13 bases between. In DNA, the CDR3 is TGTGCCAGCCTCGGGGGCGTCTCCGGGGAGCTGTTTTTT. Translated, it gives CASLGGVSGELFF.

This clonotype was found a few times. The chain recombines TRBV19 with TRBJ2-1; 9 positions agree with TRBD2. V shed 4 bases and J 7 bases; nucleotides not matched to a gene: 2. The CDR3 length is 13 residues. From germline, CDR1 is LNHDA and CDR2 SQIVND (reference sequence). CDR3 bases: TGTGCCAGTAGTAATAGCGGGAGAAATGAGCAGTTCTTC. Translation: CASSNSGRNEQFF.

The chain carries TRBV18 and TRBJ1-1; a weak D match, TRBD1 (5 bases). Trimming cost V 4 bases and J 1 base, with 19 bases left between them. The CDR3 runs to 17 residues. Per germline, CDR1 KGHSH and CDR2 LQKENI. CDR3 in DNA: TGTGCCAGCTCACTCTCCGGGACCGGAAGAAGGAACACTGAAGCTTTCTTT. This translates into CASSLSGTGRRNTEAFF.

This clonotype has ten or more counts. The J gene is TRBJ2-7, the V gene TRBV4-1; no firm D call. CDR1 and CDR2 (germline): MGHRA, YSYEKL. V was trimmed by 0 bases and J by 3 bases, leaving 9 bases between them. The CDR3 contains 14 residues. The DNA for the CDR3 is TGCGCCAGCAGCCAAGAAGTGGCCGGCTACGAGCAGTACTTC. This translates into CASSQEVAGYEQYF.

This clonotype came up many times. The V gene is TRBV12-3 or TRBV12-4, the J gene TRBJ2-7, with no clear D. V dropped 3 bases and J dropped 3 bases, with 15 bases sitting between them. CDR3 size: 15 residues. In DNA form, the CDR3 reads TGTGCCAGCAGTTTCTTAGCTGCTAAAAGCTACGAGCAGTACTTC. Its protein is CASSFLAAKSYEQYF.

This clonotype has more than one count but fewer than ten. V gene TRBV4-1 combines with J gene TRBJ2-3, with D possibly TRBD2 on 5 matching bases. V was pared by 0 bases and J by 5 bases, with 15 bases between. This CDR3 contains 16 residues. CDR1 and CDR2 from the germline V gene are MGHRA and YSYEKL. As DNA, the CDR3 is TGCGCCAGCAGCCAAGATCAACGGGGTTATGGAGATACGCAGTATTTT. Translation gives CASSQDQRGYGDTQYF.

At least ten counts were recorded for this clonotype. CDR3 coding DNA: TGTGCCAGCAGCGTAGTGGGTAGGTCCTACAATGAGCAGTTCTTC. Amino acid sequence: CASSVVGRSYNEQFF. This sequence joins TRBV9 and TRBJ2-1; D is unresolved. V lost 0 bases, J lost 1 base, and 8 bases lay in between. CDR1 is SGDLS and CDR2 is YYNGEE in the germline V gene. The CDR3 loop spans 15 amino acids.

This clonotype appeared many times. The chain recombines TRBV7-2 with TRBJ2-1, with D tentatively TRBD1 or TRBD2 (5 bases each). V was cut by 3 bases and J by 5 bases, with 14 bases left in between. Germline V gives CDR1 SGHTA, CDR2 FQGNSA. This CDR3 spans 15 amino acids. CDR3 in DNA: TGTGCCAGCAGCTTCTCCGGGACCAGGAACAATGAGCAGTTCTTC. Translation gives CASSFSGTRNNEQFF.

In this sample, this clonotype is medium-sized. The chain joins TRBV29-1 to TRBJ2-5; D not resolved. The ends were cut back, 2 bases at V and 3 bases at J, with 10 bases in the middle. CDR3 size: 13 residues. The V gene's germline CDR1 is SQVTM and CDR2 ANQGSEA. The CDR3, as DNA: TGCAGCGTTGAAAGTCGGACCGAAGAGACCCAGTACTTC. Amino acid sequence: CSVESRTEETQYF.

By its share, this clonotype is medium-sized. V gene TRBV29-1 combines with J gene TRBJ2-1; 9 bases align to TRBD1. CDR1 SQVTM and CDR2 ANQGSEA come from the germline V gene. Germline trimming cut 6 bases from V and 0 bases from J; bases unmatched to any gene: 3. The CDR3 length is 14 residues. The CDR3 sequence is CSVGQGSSYNEQFF. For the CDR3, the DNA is TGCAGCGTCGGACAGGGGAGCTCCTACAATGAGCAGTTCTTC.

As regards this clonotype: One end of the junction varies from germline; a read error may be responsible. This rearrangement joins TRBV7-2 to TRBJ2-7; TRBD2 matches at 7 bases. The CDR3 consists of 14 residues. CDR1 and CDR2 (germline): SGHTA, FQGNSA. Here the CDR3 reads CASSTQRGPYVQYF. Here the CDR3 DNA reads TGTGCCAGCAGCACTCAGCGGGGCCCATACGTGCAGTACTTC.

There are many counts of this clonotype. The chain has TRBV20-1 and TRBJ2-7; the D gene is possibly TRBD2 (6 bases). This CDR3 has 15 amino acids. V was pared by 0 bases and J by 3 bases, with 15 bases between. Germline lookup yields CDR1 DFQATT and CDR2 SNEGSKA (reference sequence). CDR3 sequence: CSAREGTVGSYEQYF. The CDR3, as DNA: TGCAGTGCTAGAGAAGGGACTGTGGGGAGCTACGAGCAGTACTTC.

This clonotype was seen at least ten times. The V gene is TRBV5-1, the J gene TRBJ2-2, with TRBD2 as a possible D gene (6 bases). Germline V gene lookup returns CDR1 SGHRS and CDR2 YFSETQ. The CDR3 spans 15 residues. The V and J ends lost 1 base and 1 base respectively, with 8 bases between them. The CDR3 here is CASSLRRENTGELFF. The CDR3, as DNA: TGCGCCAGCAGCTTGAGGAGGGAGAACACCGGGGAGCTGTTTTTT.

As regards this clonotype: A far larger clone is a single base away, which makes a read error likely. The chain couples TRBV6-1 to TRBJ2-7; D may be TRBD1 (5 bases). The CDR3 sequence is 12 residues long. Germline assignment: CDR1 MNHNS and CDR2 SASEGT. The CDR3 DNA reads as TGTGTCAGCTCAGGGATCGGCTACGAGCAGTACTTC. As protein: CVSSGIGYEQYF.

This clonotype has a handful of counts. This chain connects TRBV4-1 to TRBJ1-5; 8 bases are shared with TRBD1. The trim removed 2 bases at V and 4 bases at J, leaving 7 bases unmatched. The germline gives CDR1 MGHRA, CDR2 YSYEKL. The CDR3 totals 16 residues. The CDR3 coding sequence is TGCGCCAGCAGCCAACCCGACAGGGGCGGAAATCAGCCCCAGCATTTT. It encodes CASSQPDRGGNQPQHF.

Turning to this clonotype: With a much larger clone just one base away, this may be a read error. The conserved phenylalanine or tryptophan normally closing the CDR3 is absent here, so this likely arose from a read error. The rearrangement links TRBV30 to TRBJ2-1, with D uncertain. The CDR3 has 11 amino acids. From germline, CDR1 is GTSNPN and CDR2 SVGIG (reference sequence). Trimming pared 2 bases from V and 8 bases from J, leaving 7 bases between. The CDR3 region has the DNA TGTGCCTGGAGTCCAGCCCATGAGCAGTTCCTC. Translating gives CAWSPAHEQFL.

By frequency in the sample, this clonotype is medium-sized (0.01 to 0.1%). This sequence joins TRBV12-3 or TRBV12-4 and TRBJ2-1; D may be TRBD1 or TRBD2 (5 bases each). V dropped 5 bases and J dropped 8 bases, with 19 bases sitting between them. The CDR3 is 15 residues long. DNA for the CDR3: TGTGCCAGCAGTCGAGGACTCGGGGCTACAGATGAGCAGTTCTTC. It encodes CASSRGLGATDEQFF.